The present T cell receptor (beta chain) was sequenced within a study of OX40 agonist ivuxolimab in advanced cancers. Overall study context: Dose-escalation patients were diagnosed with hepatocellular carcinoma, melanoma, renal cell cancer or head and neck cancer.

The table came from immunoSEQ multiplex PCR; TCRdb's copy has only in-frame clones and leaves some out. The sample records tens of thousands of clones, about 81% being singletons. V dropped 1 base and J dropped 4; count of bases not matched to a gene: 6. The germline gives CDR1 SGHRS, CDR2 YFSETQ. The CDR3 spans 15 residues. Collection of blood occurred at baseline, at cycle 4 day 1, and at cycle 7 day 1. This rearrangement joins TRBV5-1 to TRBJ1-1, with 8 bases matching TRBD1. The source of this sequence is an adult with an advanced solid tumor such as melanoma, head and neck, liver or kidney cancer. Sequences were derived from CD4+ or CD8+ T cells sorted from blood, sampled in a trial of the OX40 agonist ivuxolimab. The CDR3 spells CASSLSGGASTEAFF. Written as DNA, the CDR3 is TGCGCCAGCAGCTTGTCAGGGGGCGCCTCCACTGAAGCTTTCTTT.